The sequence of this TCR beta chain was determined in a study of blood T cell repertoires in COVID-19. Across the whole study: Some COVID-19 samples were acute and others convalescent; all came from the United States, Italy and Spain. PBMCs, B-cell-depleted T cells, or T cells were the source of the cDNA or gDNA that made up the material.

Authors' analysis steps: Amplifying reference gene primers gave estimates of nucleated cell counts. Sequencing used immunoSEQ multiplex PCR; TCRdb keeps in-frame clones, though not all of them. That table gives V, J and clone size, and the DNA gave D and trimming. Here the sample spans about 110,000 clones, more than 80% being singletons. V shed 5 bases, J shed 10 bases, and the junction held 13 bases outside the gene matches. Germline loops: CDR1 SEHNR, CDR2 FQNEAQ (reference sequence). CDR3 size: 15 residues. Sequencing was carried out using peripheral blood. The TCR sequence derives from a human donor in a cohort sampled during active COVID-19. This chain connects TRBV7-9 to TRBJ2-1; 8 nucleotides align to TRBD2. The CDR3 protein is CASSPGVAGSREQFF. In DNA form, the CDR3 reads TGTGCCAGCAGCCCCGGGGTAGCGGGGTCAAGGGAGCAGTTCTTC.